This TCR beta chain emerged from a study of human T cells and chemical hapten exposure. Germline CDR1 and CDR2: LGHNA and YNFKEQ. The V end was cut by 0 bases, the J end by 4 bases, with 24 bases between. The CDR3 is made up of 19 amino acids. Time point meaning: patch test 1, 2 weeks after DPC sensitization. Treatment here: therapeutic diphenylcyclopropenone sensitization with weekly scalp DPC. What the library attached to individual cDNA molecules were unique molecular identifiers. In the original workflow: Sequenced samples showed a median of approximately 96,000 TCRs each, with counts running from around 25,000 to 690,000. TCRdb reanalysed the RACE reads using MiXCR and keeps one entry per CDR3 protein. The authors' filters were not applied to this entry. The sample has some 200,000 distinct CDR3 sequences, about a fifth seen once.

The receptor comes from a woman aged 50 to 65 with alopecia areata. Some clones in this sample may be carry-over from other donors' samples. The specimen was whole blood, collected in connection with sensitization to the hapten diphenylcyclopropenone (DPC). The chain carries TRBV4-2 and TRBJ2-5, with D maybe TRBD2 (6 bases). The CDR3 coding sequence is TGTGCCAGCAGCCAAGAAGCGAGCAGCGGGCCCCAAGGTGGAGAGACCCAGTACTTC. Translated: CASSQEASSGPQGGETQYF.